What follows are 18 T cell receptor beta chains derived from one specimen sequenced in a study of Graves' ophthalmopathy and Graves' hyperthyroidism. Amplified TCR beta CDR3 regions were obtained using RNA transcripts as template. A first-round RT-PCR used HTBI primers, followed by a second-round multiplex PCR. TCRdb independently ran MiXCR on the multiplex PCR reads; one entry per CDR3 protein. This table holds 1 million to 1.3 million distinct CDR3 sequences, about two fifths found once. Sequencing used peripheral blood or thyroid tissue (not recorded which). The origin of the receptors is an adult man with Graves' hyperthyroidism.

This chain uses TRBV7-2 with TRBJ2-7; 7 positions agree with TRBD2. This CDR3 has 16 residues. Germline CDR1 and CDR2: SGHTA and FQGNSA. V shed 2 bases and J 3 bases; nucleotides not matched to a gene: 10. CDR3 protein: CASSLTRPGGNYEQYF. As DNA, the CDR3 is TGTGCCAGCAGCTTAACCAGGCCCGGGGGGAACTACGAGCAGTACTTC.

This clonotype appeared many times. CDR3: CASGLERNTEAFF. In DNA form, the CDR3 reads TGTGCCAGCGGGTTAGAGAGGAACACTGAAGCTTTCTTT. The rearrangement uses TRBV11-2 and TRBJ1-1; no clear D gene. V gave up 8 bases and J gave up 1 base, with 11 bases separating them. Germline-derived CDR1 and CDR2 are SGHAT and FQNNGV. The CDR3 consists of 13 residues.

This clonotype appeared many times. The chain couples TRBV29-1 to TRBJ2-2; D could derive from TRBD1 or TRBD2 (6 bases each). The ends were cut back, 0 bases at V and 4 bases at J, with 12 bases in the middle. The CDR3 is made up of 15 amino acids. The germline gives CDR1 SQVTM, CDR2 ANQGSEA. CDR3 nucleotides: TGCAGCGTTGAAGATCGGGGGCTAGTCACCGGGGAGCTGTTTTTT. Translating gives CSVEDRGLVTGELFF.

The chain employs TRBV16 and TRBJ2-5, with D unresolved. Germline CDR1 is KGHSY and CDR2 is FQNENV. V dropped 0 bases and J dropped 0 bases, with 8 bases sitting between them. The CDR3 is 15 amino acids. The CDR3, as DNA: TGTGCCAGCAGCCAATCGATACGGCACCAAGAGACCCAGTACTTC. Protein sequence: CASSQSIRHQETQYF.

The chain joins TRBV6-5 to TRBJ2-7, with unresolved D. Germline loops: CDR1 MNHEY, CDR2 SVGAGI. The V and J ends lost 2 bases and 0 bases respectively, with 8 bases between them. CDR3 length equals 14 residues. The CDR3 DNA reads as TGTGCCAGCAGTTACGCCAGGAACTCCTACGAGCAGTACTTC. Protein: CASSYARNSYEQYF.

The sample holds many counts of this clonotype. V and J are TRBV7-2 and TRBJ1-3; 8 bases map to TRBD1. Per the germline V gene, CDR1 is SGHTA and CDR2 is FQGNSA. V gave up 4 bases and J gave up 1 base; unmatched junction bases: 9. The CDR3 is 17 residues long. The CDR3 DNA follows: TGTGCCAGCAGCTCAGACAGGGGAGCGGGTTCTGGAAACACCATATATTTT. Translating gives CASSSDRGAGSGNTIYF.

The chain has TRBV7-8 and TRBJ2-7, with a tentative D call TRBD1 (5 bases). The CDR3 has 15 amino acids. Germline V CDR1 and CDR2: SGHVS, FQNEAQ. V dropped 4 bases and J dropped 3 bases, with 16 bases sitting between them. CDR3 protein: CASSSNEDMGYEQYF. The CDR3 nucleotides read TGTGCCAGCAGCTCAAACGAGGACATGGGCTACGAGCAGTACTTC.

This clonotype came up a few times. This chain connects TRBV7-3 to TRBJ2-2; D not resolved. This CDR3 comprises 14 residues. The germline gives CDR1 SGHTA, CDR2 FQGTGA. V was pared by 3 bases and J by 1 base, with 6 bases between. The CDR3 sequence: CASSLKRNTGELFF. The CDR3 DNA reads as TGTGCCAGCAGCTTGAAGAGGAACACCGGGGAGCTGTTTTTT.

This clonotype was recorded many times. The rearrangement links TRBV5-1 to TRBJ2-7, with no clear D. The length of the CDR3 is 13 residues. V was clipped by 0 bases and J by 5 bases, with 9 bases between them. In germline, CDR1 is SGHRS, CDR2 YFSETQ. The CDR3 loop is CASSLELDDEQYF. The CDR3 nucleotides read TGCGCCAGCAGCTTGGAGTTAGACGACGAGCAGTACTTC. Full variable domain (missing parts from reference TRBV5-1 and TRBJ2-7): KAGVTQTPRYLIKTRGQQVTLSCSPISGHRSVSWYQQTPGQGLQFLFEYFSETQRNKGNFPGRFSGRQFSNSRSEMNVSTLELGDSALYLCASSLELDDEQYFGPGTRLTVT.

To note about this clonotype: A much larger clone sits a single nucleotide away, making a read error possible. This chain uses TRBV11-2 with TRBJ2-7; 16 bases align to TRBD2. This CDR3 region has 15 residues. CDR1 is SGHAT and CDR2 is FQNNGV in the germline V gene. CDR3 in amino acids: CASTSGLAGGYDQYF. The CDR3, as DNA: TGTGCCAGCACCTCGGGACTAGCGGGAGGGTACGATCAGTACTTC. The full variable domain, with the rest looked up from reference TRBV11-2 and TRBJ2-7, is EAGVAQSPRYKIIEKRQSVAFWCNPISGHATLYWYQQILGQGPKLLIQFQNNGVVDDSQLPKDRFSAERLKGVDSTLKIQPAKLEDSAVYLCASTSGLAGGYDQYFGPGTRLTVT.

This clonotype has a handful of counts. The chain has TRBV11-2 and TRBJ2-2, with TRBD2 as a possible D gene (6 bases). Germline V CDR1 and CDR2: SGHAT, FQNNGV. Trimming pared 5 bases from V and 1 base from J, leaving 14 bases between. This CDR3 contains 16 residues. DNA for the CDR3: TGTGCCAGCAGCCCCCATAGCGGCAAGAACACCGGGGAGCTGTTTTTT. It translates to CASSPHSGKNTGELFF.

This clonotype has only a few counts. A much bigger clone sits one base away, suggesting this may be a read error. CDR3 amino acids: CSAPSGTEQYF. For the CDR3, the DNA is TGCAGTGCTCCTTCAGGGACCGAGCAGTACTTC. The chain employs TRBV20-1 and TRBJ2-7; tentatively, D is TRBD1 or TRBD2 (5 bases each). The CDR3 contains 11 residues. Trimming shortened V by 5 bases and J by 6 bases, and 11 bases separated the two germline ends. The V gene's germline CDR1 is DFQATT and CDR2 SNEGSKA (reference sequence).

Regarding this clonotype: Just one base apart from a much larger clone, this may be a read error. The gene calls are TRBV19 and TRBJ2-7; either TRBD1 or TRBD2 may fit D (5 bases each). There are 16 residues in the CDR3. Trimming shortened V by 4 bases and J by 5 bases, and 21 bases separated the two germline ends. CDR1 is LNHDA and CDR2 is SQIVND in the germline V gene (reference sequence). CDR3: CASSTLLGTGSNEQYF. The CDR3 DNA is TGTGCCAGTAGTACACTCTTAGGGACGGGGTCCAACGAGCAGTACTTC.

CDR3 DNA: TGTGCCAGCAGCCATCCTACAGCATCCTACGAGCAGTACTTC. Encoded protein: CASSHPTASYEQYF. The chain carries TRBV7-4 and TRBJ2-7; D not certain. CDR3 length: 14 amino acids. CDR1 and CDR2 (germline): SGHVT, SQSDAQ. V was trimmed by 5 bases and J by 1 base, leaving 12 bases between them. The full variable domain, rest sourced from reference TRBV7-4 and TRBJ2-7, is GAGVSQSPRYKVAKRGRDVALRCDSISGHVTLYWYRQTLGQGSEVLTYSQSDAQRDKSGRPSGRFSAERPERSVSTLKIQRTEQGDSAVYLCASSHPTASYEQYFGPGTRLTVT.

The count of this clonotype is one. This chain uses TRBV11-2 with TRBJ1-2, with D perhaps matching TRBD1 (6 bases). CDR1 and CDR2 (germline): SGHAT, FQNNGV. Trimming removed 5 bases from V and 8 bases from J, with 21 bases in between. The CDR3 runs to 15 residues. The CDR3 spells CASSPTTLGGEGYTF. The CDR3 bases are TGTGCCAGCAGCCCGACGACTCTAGGGGGGGAAGGCTACACCTTC.

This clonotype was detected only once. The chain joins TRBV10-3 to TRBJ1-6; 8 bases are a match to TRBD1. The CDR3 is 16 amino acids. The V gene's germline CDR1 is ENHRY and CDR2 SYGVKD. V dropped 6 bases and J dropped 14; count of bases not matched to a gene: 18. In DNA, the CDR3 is TGTGCCATCAGAGACGACAGGGGTGAGGGACAGCAGGCCCTCCACTTT. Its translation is CAIRDDRGEGQQALHF.

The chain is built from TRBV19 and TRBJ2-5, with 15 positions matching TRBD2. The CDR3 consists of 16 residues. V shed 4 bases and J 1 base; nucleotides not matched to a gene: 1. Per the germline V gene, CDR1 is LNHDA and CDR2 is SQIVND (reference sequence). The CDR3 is CASSRTSGGVQETQYF. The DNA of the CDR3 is TGTGCCAGTAGTAGGACTAGCGGGGGGGTCCAAGAGACCCAGTACTTC.

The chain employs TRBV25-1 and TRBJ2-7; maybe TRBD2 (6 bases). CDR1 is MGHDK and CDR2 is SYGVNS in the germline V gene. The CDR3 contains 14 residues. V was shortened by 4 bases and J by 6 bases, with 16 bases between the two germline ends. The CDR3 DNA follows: TGTGCCAGCAGTGCCGCGGGGATAGGCTCCGAGCAGTACTTC. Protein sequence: CASSAAGIGSEQYF.